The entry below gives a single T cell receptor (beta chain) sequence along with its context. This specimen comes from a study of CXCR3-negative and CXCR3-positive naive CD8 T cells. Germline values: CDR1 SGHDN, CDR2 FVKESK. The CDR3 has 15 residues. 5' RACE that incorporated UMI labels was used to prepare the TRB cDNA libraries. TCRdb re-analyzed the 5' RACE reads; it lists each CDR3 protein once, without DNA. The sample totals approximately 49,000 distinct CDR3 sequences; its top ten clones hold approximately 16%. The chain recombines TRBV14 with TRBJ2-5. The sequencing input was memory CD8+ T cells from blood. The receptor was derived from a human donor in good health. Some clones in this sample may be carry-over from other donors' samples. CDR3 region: CASSQWRRTEETQYF.